These T cell receptor beta chains were read from a single sample in a study of T cells in Graves' hyperthyroidism and ophthalmopathy. One entry per CDR3 protein, called by TCRdb with MiXCR from the multiplex PCR reads. The data show under 800,000 distinct CDR3 sequences, with roughly 15% seen just once and about 10% held by the top ten. Sequencing was carried out using blood. The receptors here all came from a woman aged 18-35 years with Graves' hyperthyroidism. Both conserved end residues are part of each CDR3. A D gene is named only where the DNA matches it firmly. Size is omitted from some rows. Given values are once, few, many or a class for expanded clones.

>TRBD2|TRBJ2-7|many|TRBV12-3/TRBV12-4
TGTGCCAGCAGCCCAACTTCGACTAGCGGCTACGAGCAGTACTTC
CASSPTSTSGYEQYF
>TRBD2|TRBJ2-1|-|TRBV19
TGTGCCAGTAACTCCCCCCAGGGACTAGCGGGAGCCTCTCGCCATGAGCAGTTCTTC
CASNSPQGLAGASRHEQFF
>TRBD1|TRBJ2-7|many|TRBV7-9
TGTGCCAGCAGCAGCCGGGACAGGGACGAGCAGTACTTC
CASSSRDRDEQYF
>-|TRBJ2-5|few|TRBV3-1
TGTGCCAGCAGTCCTGGTCAAATCCCAGAGACCCAGTACTTC
CASSPGQIPETQYF
>-|TRBJ2-1|-|TRBV10-3
TGTGCCATCAGTGAGCCTTCGGCTCCCTTACCTTACAATGAGCAGTTCTTC
CAISEPSAPLPYNEQFF
>TRBD2|TRBJ2-1|-|TRBV6-1
TGTGCCAGCACGCGAGCCCGAACTAGCGGGATTTCCTACGAGCAGTTCTTC
CASTRARTSGISYEQFF
>-|TRBJ2-1|few|TRBV9
TGTGCCAGCAGCGCCCCCGGTCATAATGAGCAGTTCTTC
CASSAPGHNEQFF
>TRBD1|TRBJ2-7|-|TRBV25-1
TGTGCCAGCAGTGCATTTGTAGCAGGGGGCGACGAGCAGTACTTC
CASSAFVAGGDEQYF
>TRBD1|TRBJ1-2|many|TRBV28
TGTGCCAGCAGTCCCGTAGGGACAGGGGTTGGTGGCTACACCTTC
CASSPVGTGVGGYTF
>-|TRBJ2-7|-|TRBV6-5
TGTGCCAGCAGTACTGACAGGGACTTTGTACCCGAGCAGTACTTC
CASSTDRDFVPEQYF
>-|TRBJ2-1|many|TRBV24-1
TGTGCCACCAGTGATCCCGGGACTCCCTACAATGAGCAGTTCTTC
CATSDPGTPYNEQFF
>-|TRBJ2-2|many|TRBV6-2/TRBV6-3
TGTGCCAGCACTCCCAGTCGGACAGCTCTGGGAACCGGGGAGCTGTTTTTT
CASTPSRTALGTGELFF
>TRBD1|TRBJ1-2|-|TRBV28
TGTGCCAGCAGTTTGCCGACAGGGGACGACACCTTC
CASSLPTGDDTF
>-|TRBJ1-5|-|TRBV20-1
TGCAGTGCTAGGGCGGAGATTAGCAATCAGCCCCAGCATTTT
CSARAEISNQPQHF
>-|TRBJ2-1|many|TRBV20-1
TGCAGTGCTAGTCCGCGCACTAACTCCTACAATGAGCAGTTCTTC
CSASPRTNSYNEQFF
>TRBD1|TRBJ1-5|-|TRBV27
TGTGCCAGCAGCTCCGGGACAGGGGGTTCTTATCAGCCCCAGCATTTT
CASSSGTGGSYQPQHF
>-|TRBJ2-7|many|TRBV20-1
TGCAGTGCTAGAGCCCTAGGGGGGCAGTACTTC
CSARALGGQYF
>-|TRBJ1-4|many|TRBV28
TGTGCCAGCAGTTTACCTTGGACTGTTCGGGAAAAACTGTTTTTT
CASSLPWTVREKLFF
>TRBD1|TRBJ1-6|-|TRBV5-6
TGTGCCAGCAGCTTAGAAACAGGGGGATTCTATAATTCACCCCTCCACTTT
CASSLETGGFYNSPLHF
>TRBD2|TRBJ2-5|-|TRBV5-1
TGCGCCAGCAGCGCCCAACCGGGACTAGCGACCGAGACCCAGTACTTC
CASSAQPGLATETQYF
>-|TRBJ1-2|many|TRBV12-3/TRBV12-4
TGTGCCAGCAGTCTCGTGGCCTATGGCTACACCTTC
CASSLVAYGYTF
>-|TRBJ1-1|many|TRBV18
TGTGCCAGCTCGCCCCTTTCACAGACCATGAACACTGAAGCTTTCTTT
CASSPLSQTMNTEAFF
>-|TRBJ2-5|-|TRBV29-1
TGCAGCGCGTCGCGGGGCCAAGAGACCCAGTACTTC
CSASRGQETQYF
>-|TRBJ1-2|many|TRBV3-1
TGTGCCAGCAGCCGAGGGCCCACAGTTCGGGAAAACTATGGCTACACCTTC
CASSRGPTVRENYGYTF
>-|TRBJ1-2|few|TRBV27
TGTGCCAGCAGCTATAAGTACGGTTCCGGGGCAGCGTATGGCTACACCTTC
CASSYKYGSGAAYGYTF
>TRBD2|TRBJ2-3|many|TRBV12-3/TRBV12-4
TGTGCCAGCAGTCTTCGGACTAGCGGGAGGCTCCGGACGCAGTATTTT
CASSLRTSGRLRTQYF
>TRBD1|TRBJ1-5|few|TRBV7-2
TGTGCCAGTACACCACAGGGGGGCGCGGGCAATCAGCCCCAGCATTTT
CASTPQGGAGNQPQHF
>-|TRBJ2-5|many|TRBV18
TGTGCCAGCTCACCATACCCTAGGCCGTACCAAGAGACCCAGTACTTC
CASSPYPRPYQETQYF
>-|TRBJ2-3|many|TRBV7-9
TGTGCCAGCAGCTTACCCAAGGCGGGGCAAAGGGGGACAGATACGCAGTATTTT
CASSLPKAGQRGTDTQYF